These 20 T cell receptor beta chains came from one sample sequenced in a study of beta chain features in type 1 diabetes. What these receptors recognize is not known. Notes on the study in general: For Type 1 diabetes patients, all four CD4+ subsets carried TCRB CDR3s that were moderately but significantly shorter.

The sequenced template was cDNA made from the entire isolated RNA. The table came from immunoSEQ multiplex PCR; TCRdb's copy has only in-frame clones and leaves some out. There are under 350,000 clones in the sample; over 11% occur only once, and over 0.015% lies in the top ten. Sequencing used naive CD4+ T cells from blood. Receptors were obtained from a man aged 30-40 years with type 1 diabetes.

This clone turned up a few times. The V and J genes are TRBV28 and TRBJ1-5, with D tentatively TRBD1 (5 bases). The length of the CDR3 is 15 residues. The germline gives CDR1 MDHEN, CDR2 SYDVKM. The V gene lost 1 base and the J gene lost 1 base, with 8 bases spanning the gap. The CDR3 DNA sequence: TGTGCCAGCAGTTTATCAGGGTACAGCAATCAGCCCCAGCATTTT. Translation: CASSLSGYSNQPQHF.

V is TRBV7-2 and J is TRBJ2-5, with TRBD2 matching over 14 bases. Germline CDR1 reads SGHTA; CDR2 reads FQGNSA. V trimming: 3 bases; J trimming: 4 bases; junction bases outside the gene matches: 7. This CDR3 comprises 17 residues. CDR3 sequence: CASSLTGTSGSAETQYF. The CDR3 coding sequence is TGTGCCAGCAGCTTGACAGGGACTAGCGGGAGTGCAGAGACCCAGTACTTC.

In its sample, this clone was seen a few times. The CDR3 nucleotides read TGTGCCACCATGGGACAGGCGCCCTTAATGAACACTGAAGCTTTCTTT. Encoded protein: CATMGQAPLMNTEAFF. This rearrangement joins TRBV2 to TRBJ1-1, with TRBD1 identical over 8 bases. V dropped 10 bases and J dropped 0; count of bases not matched to a gene: 13. Per germline, CDR1 SNHLY and CDR2 FYNNEI. The CDR3 length is 16 residues.

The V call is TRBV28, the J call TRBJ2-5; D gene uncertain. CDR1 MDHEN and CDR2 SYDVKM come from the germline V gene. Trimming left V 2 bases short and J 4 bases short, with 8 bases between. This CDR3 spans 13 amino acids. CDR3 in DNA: TGTGCCAGCAGTTTAAGCGCCCCAGAGACCCAGTACTTC. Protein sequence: CASSLSAPETQYF.

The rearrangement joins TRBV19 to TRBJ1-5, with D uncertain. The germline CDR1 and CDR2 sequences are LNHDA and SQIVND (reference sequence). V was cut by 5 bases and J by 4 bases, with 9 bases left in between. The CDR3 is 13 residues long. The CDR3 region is CASSSRANQPQHF. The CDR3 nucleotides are TGTGCCAGTAGTTCGCGCGCGAATCAGCCCCAGCATTTT.

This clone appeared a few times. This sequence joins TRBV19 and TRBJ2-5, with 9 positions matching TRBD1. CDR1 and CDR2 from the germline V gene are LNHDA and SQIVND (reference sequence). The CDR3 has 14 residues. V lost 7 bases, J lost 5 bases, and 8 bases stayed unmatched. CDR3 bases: TGTGCCAGTACTCCGAACAGGGGGCGGGAGACCCAGTACTTC. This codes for CASTPNRGRETQYF.

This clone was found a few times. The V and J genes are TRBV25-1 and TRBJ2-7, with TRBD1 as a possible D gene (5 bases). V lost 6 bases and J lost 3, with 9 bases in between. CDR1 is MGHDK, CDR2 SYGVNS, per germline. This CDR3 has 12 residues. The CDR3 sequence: CASRGVNYEQYF. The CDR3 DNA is TGTGCCAGCAGAGGGGTCAACTACGAGCAGTACTTC.

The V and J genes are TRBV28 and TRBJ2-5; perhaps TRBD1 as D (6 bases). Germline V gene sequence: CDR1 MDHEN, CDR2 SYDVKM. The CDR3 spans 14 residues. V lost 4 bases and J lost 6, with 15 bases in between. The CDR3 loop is CASSWDNAVKTQYF. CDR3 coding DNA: TGTGCCAGCAGTTGGGACAATGCGGTTAAGACCCAGTACTTC.

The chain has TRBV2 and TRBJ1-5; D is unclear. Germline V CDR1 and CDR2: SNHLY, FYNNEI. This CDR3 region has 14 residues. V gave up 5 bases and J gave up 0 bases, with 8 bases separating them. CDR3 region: CASSPSTSNQPQHF. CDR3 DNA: TGTGCCAGCAGTCCTAGCACTAGCAATCAGCCCCAGCATTTT.

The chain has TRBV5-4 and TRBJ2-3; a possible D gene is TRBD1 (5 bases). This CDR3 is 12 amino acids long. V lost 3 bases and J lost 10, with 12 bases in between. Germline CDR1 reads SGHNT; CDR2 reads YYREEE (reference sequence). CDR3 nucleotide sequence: TGTGCCAGCAGCTCCGTGGACAAGGCGCAGTATTTT. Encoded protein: CASSSVDKAQYF. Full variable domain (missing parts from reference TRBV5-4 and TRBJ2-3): ETGVTQSPTHLIKTRGQQVTLRCSSQSGHNTVSWYQQALGQGPQFIFQYYREEENGRGNFPPRFSGLQFPNYSSELNVNALELDDSALYLCASSSVDKAQYFGPGTRLTVL.

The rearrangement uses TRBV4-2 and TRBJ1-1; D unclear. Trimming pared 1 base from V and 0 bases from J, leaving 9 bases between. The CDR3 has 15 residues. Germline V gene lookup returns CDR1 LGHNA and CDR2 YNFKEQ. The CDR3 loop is CASSQAGQVNTEAFF. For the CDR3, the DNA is TGTGCCAGCAGCCAAGCCGGTCAGGTGAACACTGAAGCTTTCTTT.

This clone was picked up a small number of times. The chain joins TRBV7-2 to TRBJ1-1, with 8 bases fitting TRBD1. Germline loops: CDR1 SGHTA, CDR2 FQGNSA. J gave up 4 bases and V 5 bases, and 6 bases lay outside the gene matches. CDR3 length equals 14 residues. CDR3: CASSQGQAGTEAFF. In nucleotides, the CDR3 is TGTGCCAGCAGCCAGGGACAGGCGGGCACTGAAGCTTTCTTT.

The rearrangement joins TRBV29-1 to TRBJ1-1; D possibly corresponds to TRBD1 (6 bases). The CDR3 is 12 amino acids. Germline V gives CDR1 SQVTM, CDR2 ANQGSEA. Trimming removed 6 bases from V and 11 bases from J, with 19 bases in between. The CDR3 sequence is CSVYVRGGSAFF. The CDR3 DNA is TGCAGCGTCTACGTCAGGGGTGGGTCGGCTTTCTTT. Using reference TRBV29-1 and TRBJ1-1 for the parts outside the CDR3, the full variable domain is SAVISQKPSRDICQRGTSLTIQCQVDSQVTMMFWYRQQPGQSLTLIATANQGSEATYESGFVIDKFPISRPNLTFSTLTVSNMSPEDSSIYLCSVYVRGGSAFFGQGTRLTVV.

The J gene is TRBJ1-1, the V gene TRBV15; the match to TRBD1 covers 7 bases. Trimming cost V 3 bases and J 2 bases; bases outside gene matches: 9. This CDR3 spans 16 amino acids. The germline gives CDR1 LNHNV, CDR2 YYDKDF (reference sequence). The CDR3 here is CATSREKGQRNTEAFF. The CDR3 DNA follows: TGTGCCACCAGCAGGGAAAAGGGACAGCGAAACACTGAAGCTTTCTTT.

The CDR3 DNA reads TGTGCCAGCAGCTTGACGCTTACAGGGTTACACGAGCAGTACTTC. Protein sequence: CASSLTLTGLHEQYF. This chain joins TRBV7-2 and TRBJ2-7, with D perhaps TRBD1 (6 bases). The germline V gene has CDR1 SGHTA and CDR2 FQGNSA. This CDR3 is 15 amino acids long. Trimming took 3 bases from V and 5 from J, leaving 17 bases between them.

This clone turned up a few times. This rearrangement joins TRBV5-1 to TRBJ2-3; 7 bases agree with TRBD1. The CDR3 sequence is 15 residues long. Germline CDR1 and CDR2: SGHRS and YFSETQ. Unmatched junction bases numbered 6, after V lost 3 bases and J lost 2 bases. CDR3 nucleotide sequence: TGCGCCAGCAGCTCGGATGGACAGGCCACAGATACGCAGTATTTT. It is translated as CASSSDGQATDTQYF.

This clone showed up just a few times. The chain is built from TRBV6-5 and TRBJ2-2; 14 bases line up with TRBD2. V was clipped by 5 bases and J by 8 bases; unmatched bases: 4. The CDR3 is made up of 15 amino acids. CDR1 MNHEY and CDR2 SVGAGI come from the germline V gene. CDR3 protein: CASSRLAGGPGELFF. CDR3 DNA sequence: TGTGCCAGCAGTAGACTAGCGGGAGGGCCTGGGGAGCTGTTTTTT.

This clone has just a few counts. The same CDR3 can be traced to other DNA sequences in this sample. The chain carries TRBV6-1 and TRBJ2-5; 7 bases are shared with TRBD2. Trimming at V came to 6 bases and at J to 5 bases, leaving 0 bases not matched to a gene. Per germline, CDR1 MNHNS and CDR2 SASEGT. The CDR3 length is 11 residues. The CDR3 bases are TGTGCCAGCAGGGGAGGGGAGACCCAGTACTTC. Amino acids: CASRGGETQYF.

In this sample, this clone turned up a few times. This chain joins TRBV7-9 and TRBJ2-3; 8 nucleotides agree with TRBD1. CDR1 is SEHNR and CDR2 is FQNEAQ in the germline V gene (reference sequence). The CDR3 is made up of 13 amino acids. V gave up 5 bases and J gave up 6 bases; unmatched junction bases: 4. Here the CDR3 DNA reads TGTGCCAGCAGCCTCTGGACAGGGGATACGCAGTATTTT. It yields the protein CASSLWTGDTQYF. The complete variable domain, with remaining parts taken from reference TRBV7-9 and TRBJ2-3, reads DTGVSQNPRHKITKRGQNVTFRCDPISEHNRLYWYRQTLGQGPEFLTYFQNEAQLEKSRLLSDRFSAERPKGSFSTLEIQRTEQGDSAMYLCASSLWTGDTQYFGPGTRLTVL.

The CDR3 DNA reads as TGTGCCAGCAGCTTATCGTTCACAGGGGGCAGGGAGCTGTTTTTT. Protein sequence: CASSLSFTGGRELFF. The chain links TRBV11-2 to TRBJ2-2; TRBD1 matches at 9 bases. CDR1 and CDR2 from the germline V gene are SGHAT and FQNNGV. Germline trimming cut 2 bases from V and 9 bases from J; bases unmatched to any gene: 7. The CDR3 extends over 15 amino acids.